This T cell receptor (beta chain) was captured in a study of monozygotic twins with inflammatory bowel disease. General study findings and limits: Healthy twins showed more clonotype sharing with others than IBD patients, especially patients with disease activity. Different T cell subtypes could not be distinguished.

Germline CDR1 SGDLS, CDR2 YYNGEE. CDR3 length equals 13 residues. A remark on this clonotype: What it binds is unknown.

Every sample had its cDNA made across eight separate reactions. Two nested PCRs, of roughly 17 and 9 cycles, processed TCRalpha and TCRbeta cDNA. TCRdb reworked the 5' RACE reads into one entry per CDR3 protein, no DNA. Its listing shows approximately 110,000 distinct CDR3 sequences. The clonotype originates from a human donor with ulcerative colitis or Crohn's disease, or a healthy co-twin of an affected twin (not recorded which). V gene TRBV9 combines with J gene TRBJ2-1. Sequenced input: blood. The CDR3 here is CASSPTSTNEQFF.